This T cell receptor (beta chain) is from a study of cytomegalovirus exposure and HLA in healthy donors. The PCR ran on 60 Vbeta and 13 Jbeta primers. The table came from immunoSEQ multiplex PCR; TCRdb's copy has only in-frame clones and leaves some out. The table has under 250,000 clones, about 83% seen once. As regards this clone: Its antigen remains unknown.

Study-wide results and limits: Some V segments, including TRBV6-2 and TRBV6-3, were excluded as indistinguishable. Based on reports, TCR beta sequences accurately predicted HLA-A and HLA-B alleles for most subjects.

The length of the CDR3 is 17 residues. CDR1 and CDR2 (germline): MDHEN, SYDVKM. Trimming at V came to 4 bases and at J to 0 bases, leaving 4 bases not matched to a gene. This receptor was taken from a human donor in good health. The chain is built from TRBV28 and TRBJ2-3; 13 positions match TRBD2. The sequencing input was PBMCs. The CDR3 coding sequence is TGTGCCAGCAGTTGGGGACTAGCGGGACTTAGCACAGATACGCAGTATTTT. Translated: CASSWGLAGLSTDTQYF.